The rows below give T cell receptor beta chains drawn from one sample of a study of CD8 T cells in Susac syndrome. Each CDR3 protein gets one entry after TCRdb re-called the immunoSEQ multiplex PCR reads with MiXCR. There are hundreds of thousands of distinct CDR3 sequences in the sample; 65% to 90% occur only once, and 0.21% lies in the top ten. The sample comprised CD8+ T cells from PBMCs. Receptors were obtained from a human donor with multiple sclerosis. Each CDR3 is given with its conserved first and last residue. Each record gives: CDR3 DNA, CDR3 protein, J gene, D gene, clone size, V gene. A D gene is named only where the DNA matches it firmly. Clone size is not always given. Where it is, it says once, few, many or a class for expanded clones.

TGTGCCAGCAGTGACCTTACCGGGACAGGCCTTACAGATACGCAGTATTTT,CASSDLTGTGLTDTQYF,TRBJ2-3,TRBD1,NA,TRBV9
TGTGCCAGCAGCCCTCATCGTTGGCCATCGATCGGGCCCCAGCATTTT,CASSPHRWPSIGPQHF,TRBJ1-5,NA,NA,TRBV7-8
TGTGCCAGCAGCTGGCCTACTAGCGGGTCGGACAATGAGCAGTTCTTC,CASSWPTSGSDNEQFF,TRBJ2-1,TRBD2,NA,TRBV7-8
TGTGCCAGCAGCGTAGGCTACAGCGGTTTACTCTACGAGCAGTACTTC,CASSVGYSGLLYEQYF,TRBJ2-7,NA,few,TRBV9
TGCGCCAGCAGCCAAGACCGGGACTACGACTACGAGCAGTACTTC,CASSQDRDYDYEQYF,TRBJ2-7,TRBD2,NA,TRBV4-3
TGTGCCAGCAGCTTAGTCACGGGGTTGACATCGCTCTCTTACGAGCAGTACTTC,CASSLVTGLTSLSYEQYF,TRBJ2-7,NA,NA,TRBV7-9
TGCAGTGCTAGAGAACAGGTTACAGAAGGGGAAAAACTGTTTTTT,CSAREQVTEGEKLFF,TRBJ1-4,NA,NA,TRBV20-1
TGTGCCGTGATACGGACGGGGAACAATGAGCAGTTCTTC,CAVIRTGNNEQFF,TRBJ2-1,NA,NA,TRBV7-9
TGTGCCAGCAGCCCCAGGGACAGGAAAAATCAGCCCCAGCATTTT,CASSPRDRKNQPQHF,TRBJ1-5,TRBD1,NA,TRBV28
TGTGCCAGCAGTTTTCTATTGGGGCTAGCGGACCCCACAGATACGCAGTATTTT,CASSFLLGLADPTDTQYF,TRBJ2-3,TRBD2,NA,TRBV28
TGTGCCAGCAGCGTAGGACAGGCCTGGTCCTACGAGCAGTACTTC,CASSVGQAWSYEQYF,TRBJ2-7,NA,NA,TRBV9
TGTGCCTGGAAGTTCGATTACGAGCAGTACTTC,CAWKFDYEQYF,TRBJ2-7,NA,NA,TRBV30
TGTGCCAGCAGTTACTCTTACCCTCGACAGGGTGGGGACTACAATGAGCAGTTCTTC,CASSYSYPRQGGDYNEQFF,TRBJ2-1,TRBD1,NA,TRBV6-5
TGTGCCAGCAGTTTTTTCAGGGGGGGCACTGAAGCTTTCTTT,CASSFFRGGTEAFF,TRBJ1-1,TRBD1,NA,TRBV28
TGCGCCAGCAGCCAAAAACCCCCCGGGACAGGGGGCTCAGATACGCAGTATTTT,CASSQKPPGTGGSDTQYF,TRBJ2-3,TRBD1,NA,TRBV4-3
TGTGCCAGCAGGACTACTTGGGTACGGGAGCAGTACTTC,CASRTTWVREQYF,TRBJ2-7,NA,NA,TRBV28
TGCAGTGCCGCCCCGGGGACAACCTATGACTATGGCTACACCTTC,CSAAPGTTYDYGYTF,TRBJ1-2,NA,NA,TRBV20-1
TGCGCCAGCAGCTCAAATCCCAATACGCAGTATTTT,CASSSNPNTQYF,TRBJ2-3,NA,NA,TRBV5-1
TGCAGTGCTGAAACCTACAGGCAGACCCAGTACTTC,CSAETYRQTQYF,TRBJ2-5,NA,NA,TRBV20-1
TGCGCCAGCAGGAGTGGGACAGGGGGCATTGGCTACACCTTC,CASRSGTGGIGYTF,TRBJ1-2,TRBD1,NA,TRBV4-3
TGTGCCAGCCGGGGGAGCCCGCGCTTGAGAGGGCTAACGAACACCGGGGAGCTGTTTTTT,CASRGSPRLRGLTNTGELFF,TRBJ2-2,NA,NA,TRBV11-2
TGTGCCAGCAGTGACAGGGCTACCGGGGAGCTGTTTTTT,CASSDRATGELFF,TRBJ2-2,NA,NA,TRBV6-4
TGTGCCAGCAGGCCCATAGCGGGTTCCTACAATGAGCAGTTCTTC,CASRPIAGSYNEQFF,TRBJ2-1,TRBD2,NA,TRBV28
TGTGCCAGCAGCCCGGGGACTAGCGGGAGGTCGGAGCTGTTTTTT,CASSPGTSGRSELFF,TRBJ2-2,TRBD2,NA,TRBV27
TGTGCCGGGGCGCCGGACCCCACGAGGCAGCCCCAGCATTTT,CAGAPDPTRQPQHF,TRBJ1-5,NA,NA,TRBV28
TGTGCCAGTAGCCAGACAGTGAACACTGAAGCTTTCTTT,CASSQTVNTEAFF,TRBJ1-1,NA,once,TRBV19
TGTGCCAGCAGCCATAAGGCTAGCGGCACAGATACGCAGTATTTT,CASSHKASGTDTQYF,TRBJ2-3,NA,NA,TRBV7-9
TGTGCCAGCAGTTTAGCGGGGACGGTCTATGGCTACACCTTC,CASSLAGTVYGYTF,TRBJ1-2,NA,NA,TRBV28
TGTGCCAGCTCACCCGAAAGCAAGGCTAGCGGGCGAAATGAGCAGTTCTTC,CASSPESKASGRNEQFF,TRBJ2-1,TRBD2,NA,TRBV18
TGTGCCAGTAGTATTTCCCTTCTTAAGGAGCAGTTCTTC,CASSISLLKEQFF,TRBJ2-1,NA,NA,TRBV19
TGTGCCAGCAGCTTAGCCAGGGTAAATGAAAAGGGACTGTTTTTT,CASSLARVNEKGLFF,TRBJ1-4,NA,NA,TRBV11-2
TGTGCCAGCCTAGCGGGGGAAAGCTCCTACAATGAGCAGTTCTTC,CASLAGESSYNEQFF,TRBJ2-1,TRBD2,NA,TRBV6-6
TGTGCCAGCTTAGACTTCCTAGGCTACGAGCAGTACTTC,CASLDFLGYEQYF,TRBJ2-7,NA,NA,TRBV27
TGTGCCAGCAGCTTGAAGACAGCTAATGAAAAACCGTTTTTT,CASSLKTANEKPFF,TRBJ1-4,NA,NA,TRBV5-6
TGCAGCGTTGAGGGAGCCTACGAGCAGTACTTC,CSVEGAYEQYF,TRBJ2-7,NA,NA,TRBV29-1
TGCAGTGCTAGAGGCCGAGGGGGGGTAGCGGGAGGCTCCGGCAACGAGCAGTACTTC,CSARGRGGVAGGSGNEQYF,TRBJ2-7,TRBD2,NA,TRBV20-1
TGTGCCATCAGCGGACTAGCGTCCTACGAGCAGTACTTC,CAISGLASYEQYF,TRBJ2-7,TRBD2,NA,TRBV10-3
TGTGCCAGCAGTTCTCTGGGCCTGGTAGGACCAGATACGCAGTATTTT,CASSSLGLVGPDTQYF,TRBJ2-3,NA,NA,TRBV27
TGTGCCAGCAGCACCCGAGCACAGGGGGCTAAGCCCCAGCATTTT,CASSTRAQGAKPQHF,TRBJ1-5,NA,once,TRBV21-1
TGTGCCAGCAGCGTTAATCTAGCGGGCTCCTACAATGAGCAGTTCTTC,CASSVNLAGSYNEQFF,TRBJ2-1,TRBD2,once,TRBV9
TGTGCCAGCAGGTTACAGGGGACTCAGCCCCAGCATTTT,CASRLQGTQPQHF,TRBJ1-5,TRBD1,NA,TRBV6-2/TRBV6-3
TGTGCCAGCAGCTTAGGGAGACAGGGTACCTACAATGAGCAGTTCTTC,CASSLGRQGTYNEQFF,TRBJ2-1,TRBD1,NA,TRBV7-8
TGTGCCAGCAGCTGGGGGAGCCCAACTAACTATGGCTACACCTTC,CASSWGSPTNYGYTF,TRBJ1-2,NA,NA,TRBV7-8
TGTGCCAGCAGCTTGAGGGGGGGGTTAGGGAGCTCCTACAATGAGCAGTTCTTC,CASSLRGGLGSSYNEQFF,TRBJ2-1,NA,NA,TRBV5-6
TGTGCCAGCAGTGGGTCCCTAGCGGGAGAGGGGCAGTTCTTC,CASSGSLAGEGQFF,TRBJ2-1,TRBD2,NA,TRBV6-2/TRBV6-3
TGTGCCTGGAATCCGACAGGGGGATCCTATGGCTACACCTTC,CAWNPTGGSYGYTF,TRBJ1-2,TRBD1,NA,TRBV30
TGTGCCAGCAGCCACTTAAGCGAGACGCCCGACGAAGATACGCAGTATTTT,CASSHLSETPDEDTQYF,TRBJ2-3,NA,NA,TRBV2
TGTGCCAGCAGCCCGGGACAGGTTTTAAGGGATACGCAGTATTTT,CASSPGQVLRDTQYF,TRBJ2-3,TRBD1,NA,TRBV28
TGTGCCAGCAGTTTACTGGGGGGGGGACCAGATACGCAGTATTTT,CASSLLGGGPDTQYF,TRBJ2-3,TRBD2,NA,TRBV12-3/TRBV12-4
TGTGCCAGCAGCTCCTTCCGGAGGGAGAAATCAGATACGCAGTATTTT,CASSSFRREKSDTQYF,TRBJ2-3,NA,NA,TRBV13
TGTGCCAGCAGCTCTAGGCGCGGTAGCGGGAGGGAATCCTACAATGAGCAGTTCTTC,CASSSRRGSGRESYNEQFF,TRBJ2-1,TRBD2,NA,TRBV7-9